The present TCR beta chain was sequenced within a study of vaccination and CD4 T cells after COVID-19 (dated by TCRdb to between 2021 and 2022). In terms of the full investigation: Every convalescent patient had a positive nasal swab PCR test for SARS-CoV-2, with mild disease in eight to ten patients and severe disease in one. Each participant got two doses of either the Pfizer-BioNTech BNT162b2 vaccine (n=8) or the Moderna mRNA-1273 vaccine (n=2). Control cultures received a CEFX viral epitope pool as the positive control, an HIV-1 Nef peptide pool as the negative control, or no peptide. Post-COVID blood samples from convalescent patients were collected a median of around 110 days after diagnosis, with a range of roughly 35 to 180 days. Six males and four females were included in the convalescent cohort, with two Hispanic individuals, seven Caucasians, two Asians and one multiracial person represented. In some eleven COVID-19 convalescent patients and 4 infection-naive healthy vaccine recipients, researchers compared the spike-specific CD4+ TCR repertoire from before mRNA vaccination with the repertoire from after. Post-vaccine blood samples were taken a median of about 70 days after the second vaccine dose, with a range of about 12 to 250 days. The cultures were stimulated with overlapping spike peptide pools from SARS-CoV-2 and from the common cold coronaviruses HCoV-NL63, HCoV-OC43 and HCoV-229E. General findings and caveats noted by the study authors: Of the vaccine-specific clones found in convalescent patients, nearly all (304 of 307) were mono-reactive for SARS-CoV-2 spike instead of being cross-reactive with common cold coronaviruses. Only a relatively small number of convalescent patients were included in the study, and early timepoints following natural infection were not analyzed. The median count of SARS-CoV-2-reactive clonotypes went up from 20 to 25 after infection to some 38 after vaccination, although the change was not significant. In convalescent patients, a median 86.3% of post-vaccine SARS-CoV-2-reactive clones were detected only after vaccination, and vaccine-specific priming was suggested by this finding.

Interpreted using the paper, the treatment or condition label stands for: approximately nine-day PBMC culture with coronavirus spike peptide pools or control peptides (ViraFEST assay). The ViraFEST assay was used in the study, in which antigen-specific T cells were expanded with peptide pools and expanded clonotypes were subsequently identified by TCR sequencing. Positive SARS-CoV-2 PCR tests in the convalescent patients dated from March to December 2020, before Alpha, Beta and Delta variants emerged in the United States. PBMCs were cultured at fewer than 2.5 million per well in IMDM supplemented with 5% human AB serum and about 10 IU/ml IL-2, with about 9 ug/ml peptide pools added. On days 3 and 7, half of the culture medium was replaced with fresh IL-2-containing medium. CD4+ T cells were isolated after 10 days of culture through negative selection using the EasySep CD4+ T cell isolation kit. Ficoll-Paque Plus gradient centrifugation was used to isolate PBMCs from whole blood, and the isolated PBMCs were then either used fresh or cryopreserved at -140C. Culture conditions were generally each tested in triplicate wells.

There are a few counts of this clonotype. The antigen it recognizes is unknown. There are no base qualities to consult, and no much larger clone falls within one base. The CDR3 contains 14 residues, cysteine and phenylalanine counted. Only the CDR3 part of the read is kept: 42 bases, read in frame from the first base. V lost 5 bases and J lost 6 bases; the stretch between them is 16 bases long. Receptor amplification or capture employed PCR. DNA from cultured CD4+ T cells underwent TCR sequencing with the Oncomine TCR Beta short-read assay at the Johns Hopkins FTIC core. The QIAamp micro DNA kit was used to extract genomic DNA from the cultured CD4+ T cells. Oncomine TCR Beta libraries from cultured CD4+ T cells were pooled using unique dual indexes and sequenced on an Illumina iSeq 100. The paper's processing steps were these. Non-productive sequences were filtered out, and CDR3s that did not start with C, did not end with F or W, or were shorter than 7 amino acids were discarded. The MANAFEST web application was used to identify antigen-specific clonotypes by comparing peptide-stimulated wells against reference wells and other culture wells. An FDR below 0.05, an odds ratio above 5, and a productive frequency above 0.1% in at least two of three replicate wells were required for clones to be considered positive. A clonotype counted as cross-reactive if it showed significant expansion both in the SARS-CoV-2 spike wells and in at least one common cold coronavirus spike condition. Levenshtein distances (stringdist) and unrooted phylogenetic trees (ape) in R version 3.6.1 were used to assess CDR3 homology. TCRdb's own reprocessing of the public reads used fastp at Q25 and MiXCR and kept productive beta chains. One record per CDR3 amino acid sequence lists the most common genes and DNA. TCRdb assigned the V and J calls; the authors' analysis was not used. A total of approximately 20,000 distinct CDR3 sequences appear in this sample, around 45% of them only once. 4% of the sample lies in the top ten.

The chain was built from TRBV12-3 or TRBV12-4 and TRBJ1-1; perhaps TRBD1 is the D gene, with 5 bases matching. The clonotype comes from a human donor who had recovered from COVID-19. The source material was CD4+ T cells from blood, cultured in vitro, sampled before SARS-CoV-2 vaccination. CDR3 reads: CASSLGTNGAEAFF. Read as DNA, the sequence is TGTGCCAGCAGTCTGGGGACGAATGGCGCTGAAGCTTTCTTT.